These 24 T cell receptor beta chains share one sample of origin, sequenced in a study of OX40 agonist ivuxolimab in advanced cancers. Libraries were constructed by the immunoSEQ multiplex PCR assay. The table was pulled from immuneACCESS by TCRdb, which kept in-frame rearrangements only. Such tables lose some clones; where checked, under half of the loss comes from unresolved V genes, and the rest has no known cause. Present in this sample are approximately 56,000 clones, around 85% of which were seen just once. The top ten clonotypes cover 14% of the sample. The sequenced sample was CD4+ or CD8+ T cells sorted from blood, obtained in a trial of the OX40 agonist ivuxolimab. These receptors were taken from an adult with an advanced solid tumor such as melanoma, head and neck, liver or kidney cancer.

For this clone: The conserved final phenylalanine or tryptophan is absent from the CDR3, which likely points to a read error. The chain carries TRBV7-2 and TRBJ1-6; 10 bases map to TRBD1. Germline-derived CDR1 and CDR2 are SGHTA and FQGNSA. Losses at the gene ends were 5 bases for V and 7 bases for J; bases not matched to a gene: 5. The CDR3 totals 15 residues. DNA for the CDR3: TGTGCCAGCAGCCCAGGGACAGGGGAAAATTCACCCCTCCACCTT. Encoded protein: CASSPGTGENSPLHL.

This clone has just one count. The chain couples TRBV5-5 to TRBJ2-2; D may match TRBD1 or TRBD2 (5 bases each). The V gene's germline CDR1 is SGHKS and CDR2 YYEKEE (reference sequence). The germline V and J ends were trimmed by 1 base and 7 bases, with 11 bases remaining between them. This CDR3 region has 14 residues. The CDR3 DNA follows: TGTGCCAGCAGCTTGTACGGGGCAGGCGGGGAGCTGTTTTTT. It encodes CASSLYGAGGELFF.

The chain combines TRBV5-6 with TRBJ2-3, with no clear D. The CDR3 runs 16 residues. Germline V gene data show CDR1 as SGHDT and CDR2 as YYEEEE. Trimming shortened V by 3 bases and J by 2 bases, and 16 bases separated the two germline ends. The CDR3 DNA sequence: TGTGCCAGCAGCTCCCCTTTTTCGAAGATCACAGATACGCAGTATTTT. The encoded protein is CASSSPFSKITDTQYF. The full variable domain, its missing parts supplied by reference TRBV5-6 and TRBJ2-3, is DAGVTQSPTHLIKTRGQQVTLRCSPKSGHDTVSWYQQALGQGPQFIFQYYEEEERQRGNFPDRFSGHQFPNYSSELNVNALLLGDSALYLCASSSPFSKITDTQYFGPGTRLTVL.

This chain uses TRBV19 with TRBJ2-1; D remains ambiguous. CDR1 is LNHDA, CDR2 SQIVND, per germline (reference sequence). The V end was cut by 11 bases, the J end by 8 bases, with 10 bases between. There are 10 residues in the CDR3. The CDR3, as DNA: TGTGCCTCCGGGTCACATGAGCAGTTCTTC. Amino acids: CASGSHEQFF.

The CDR3 DNA sequence: TGTGCCAGCAGCCTCTTCGGGACAGAATACAATGAGCAGTTCTTC. Protein sequence: CASSLFGTEYNEQFF. The genes are TRBV7-2 and TRBJ2-1; 7 nucleotides match TRBD1. CDR1 SGHTA and CDR2 FQGNSA come from the germline V gene. The CDR3 runs to 15 residues. V shed 5 bases, J shed 4 bases, and the junction held 8 bases outside the gene matches.

The genes are TRBV11-2 and TRBJ2-5; TRBD1 matches at 10 bases. The J call is uncertain, as TRBJ2-7 better fits the DNA end. The germline V gene encodes CDR1 SGHAT and CDR2 FQNNGV. The length of the CDR3 is 15 residues. The CDR3 DNA is TGTGCCAGCAGCTTATTCCGGGACAGGGGCTACGAGCAGTACTTC. It yields the protein CASSLFRDRGYEQYF.

This clone was seen just once. The V gene is TRBV30, the J gene TRBJ1-5; D unresolved. The V gene's germline CDR1 is GTSNPN and CDR2 SVGIG (reference sequence). This CDR3 has 15 residues. The ends were cut back, 2 bases at V and 1 base at J, with 12 bases in the middle. The CDR3 here is CAWSLGVLSNQPQHF. DNA of the CDR3: TGTGCCTGGAGTCTCGGGGTTTTGAGCAATCAGCCCCAGCATTTT.

V is TRBV19 and J is TRBJ1-4; D ambiguous. Trimming pared 5 bases from V and 8 bases from J, leaving 12 bases between. This CDR3 region has 13 residues. Germline V gene sequence: CDR1 LNHDA, CDR2 SQIVND (reference sequence). The CDR3 is CASSVQFEEKLFF. Here the CDR3 DNA reads TGTGCCAGTAGTGTACAGTTTGAGGAAAAACTGTTTTTT.

V is TRBV10-2 and J is TRBJ2-3; D is possibly TRBD2 (6 bases). There are 15 residues in the CDR3. Trimming stripped 10 bases from V and 0 bases from J, with 17 bases between. The germline gives CDR1 WSHSY, CDR2 SAAADI. The CDR3 loop is CATIRGFLSTDTQYF. CDR3 sequence (DNA): TGCGCCACAATCCGGGGGTTTCTTAGCACAGATACGCAGTATTTT.

The chain carries TRBV5-1 and TRBJ2-3; the match to TRBD2 covers 7 bases. In germline, CDR1 is SGHRS, CDR2 YFSETQ. The CDR3 has 15 residues. The V gene end was trimmed by 6 bases and the J gene end by 6 bases; junction bases not matched to a gene: 13. CDR3 loop: CASTEGRAYPDTQYF. The CDR3 DNA is TGCGCCAGCACAGAGGGGAGGGCCTACCCCGATACGCAGTATTTT.

The CDR3 reads CASSGTGGGSPLHF. The CDR3 DNA is TGTGCCAGCAGCGGGACAGGGGGCGGTTCGCCCCTCCACTTT. The chain has TRBV6-1 and TRBJ1-6; 12 nucleotides agree with TRBD1. Germline V gene lookup returns CDR1 MNHNS and CDR2 SASEGT. V shed 6 bases and J 13 bases; nucleotides not matched to a gene: 7. There are 14 residues in the CDR3.

The J gene is TRBJ1-1, the V gene TRBV5-1; D unclear. This CDR3 is built from 15 residues. Germline CDR1 reads SGHRS; CDR2 reads YFSETQ. Deletions cut 2 bases from V and 2 bases from J, with 13 bases between. Here the CDR3 DNA reads TGCGCCAGCAGCTTTGGAGGTGGGCTAAACACTGAAGCTTTCTTT. Amino acid sequence: CASSFGGGLNTEAFF.

CDR3 nucleotide sequence: TGTGCCAGCAGCTTGGGACAAACGAACACTGAAGCTTTCTTT. Translating gives CASSLGQTNTEAFF. The V call is TRBV7-6, the J call TRBJ1-1; TRBD1 might be the D (6 bases). Germline CDR1 is SGHVS and CDR2 is FNYEAQ. V lost 3 bases and J 1 base, leaving 9 bases between the germline ends. This CDR3 is built from 14 residues.

This clone was seen only once. The J gene is TRBJ2-1, the V gene TRBV9, with D perhaps TRBD1 or TRBD2 (5 bases each). The germline gives CDR1 SGDLS, CDR2 YYNGEE. The CDR3 runs 16 residues. Trimming stripped 1 base from V and 0 bases from J, with 11 bases between. In DNA form, the CDR3 reads TGTGCCAGCAGCGTAACCGGGACCAGCTCCTACAATGAGCAGTTCTTC. Translated, it gives CASSVTGTSSYNEQFF.

The chain is built from TRBV10-1 and TRBJ2-2; TRBD2 matches 8 bases. CDR1 is WNHNN and CDR2 is SYGVQD in the germline V gene (reference sequence). Trimming cost V 0 bases and J 2 bases; bases outside gene matches: 2. There are 16 residues in the CDR3. DNA for the CDR3: TGCGCCAGCAGTGAGTCTAGCGGGGAAAACACCGGGGAGCTGTTTTTT. This codes for CASSESSGENTGELFF.

This chain joins TRBV11-2 and TRBJ2-1; TRBD1 or TRBD2 may be the D gene (5 bases each). Trimming stripped 4 bases from V and 10 bases from J, with 14 bases between. This CDR3 has 13 residues. Germline values: CDR1 SGHAT, CDR2 FQNNGV. The CDR3 DNA reads TGTGCCAGCAGCTCTCCCTTGGGGGACGAGCAGTTCTTC. This translates into CASSSPLGDEQFF.

This chain uses TRBV7-9 with TRBJ2-1; 9 bases line up with TRBD2. The V gene's germline CDR1 is SEHNR and CDR2 FQNEAQ (reference sequence). CDR3 length: 17 residues. Trimming cost V 8 bases and J 8 bases; bases outside gene matches: 19. CDR3: CASRPAGTSFVSDEQFF. Here the CDR3 DNA reads TGTGCCAGCCGCCCGGCGGGGACTAGCTTCGTTAGCGATGAGCAGTTCTTC.

This sequence joins TRBV29-1 and TRBJ2-3; 7 bases are shared with TRBD2. Germline assignment: CDR1 SQVTM and CDR2 ANQGSEA. This CDR3 has 13 amino acids. V gave up 3 bases and J gave up 7 bases; unmatched junction bases: 7. The CDR3 region has the DNA TGCAGCGTTGAGGGCGGGGGATCTTATACGCAGTATTTT. Translating gives CSVEGGGSYTQYF.

In its sample, this clone was seen a few times. The J gene is TRBJ2-7, the V gene TRBV19, with a weak D call TRBD2 (6 bases). CDR3 length: 14 amino acids. Trimming stripped 7 bases from V and 2 bases from J, with 15 bases between. The V gene's germline CDR1 is LNHDA and CDR2 SQIVND (reference sequence). The CDR3 region is CASNAGKGPYEQYF. CDR3 nucleotides: TGTGCCAGTAACGCGGGGAAGGGTCCCTACGAGCAGTACTTC.

CDR3 bases: TGTGCCAGCAGCCCTCGACAGGGACTTTCCTACGAGCAGTACTTC. It encodes CASSPRQGLSYEQYF. The rearrangement joins TRBV7-6 to TRBJ2-7; the D gene is possibly TRBD1 (7 bases). The CDR3 covers 15 residues. The germline CDR1 and CDR2 sequences are SGHVS and FNYEAQ. The V end lost 5 bases, the J end lost 1 base, and 15 bases lay between the germline ends.

The chain is built from TRBV27 and TRBJ2-3; 7 bases line up with TRBD2. The CDR3 covers 16 residues. Unmatched junction bases numbered 8, after V lost 1 base and J lost 4 bases. CDR1 MNHEY and CDR2 SMNVEV come from the germline V gene (reference sequence). This CDR3 reads CASSLYAGEVADTQYF. Here the CDR3 DNA reads TGTGCCAGCAGTTTATATGCGGGGGAGGTGGCAGATACGCAGTATTTT.

V gene TRBV30 combines with J gene TRBJ2-2; the match to TRBD1 covers 7 bases. The CDR3 is made up of 15 amino acids. Germline values: CDR1 GTSNPN, CDR2 SVGIG (reference sequence). J was trimmed by 6 bases and V by 2 bases; bases with no gene match: 9. The CDR3 is CAWSWGQGVAGELFF. Here the CDR3 DNA reads TGTGCCTGGAGTTGGGGTCAGGGGGTCGCCGGGGAGCTGTTTTTT.

This sequence joins TRBV7-6 and TRBJ2-7; 7 nucleotides match TRBD1. V lost 5 bases, J lost 3 bases, and 10 bases stayed unmatched. In germline, CDR1 is SGHVS, CDR2 FNYEAQ. This CDR3 spans 15 amino acids. Written as DNA, the CDR3 is TGTGCCAGCAGCGGCAGGGGACAGACTATCTACGAGCAGTACTTC. It is translated as CASSGRGQTIYEQYF.

J is TRBJ1-5 and V is TRBV14; TRBD1 matches 8 bases. The V segment lost 4 bases and the J segment 2 bases; nucleotides outside the gene matches: 19. Germline loops: CDR1 SGHDN, CDR2 FVKESK. The CDR3 loop spans 20 amino acids. CDR3 protein: CASSRTFRDRLKEGNQPQHF. The CDR3 coding sequence is TGTGCCAGCAGCCGAACTTTCCGGGACAGGTTGAAGGAAGGCAATCAGCCCCAGCATTTT.